Presented here are 30 T cell receptor beta chains from one specimen sequenced in a study of regulatory T cells in long-lasting Graves disease (dated by TCRdb to about 2021). According to the study, the label for this sample's time point signals: newly diagnosed GD, antithyroid drugs for less than 3 months. For both TCR sequencing and RNA sequencing, RNA was extracted from PBMCs using TRIzol. Receptors were amplified or captured by multiplex PCR. Instrument used: Illumina HiSeq 4000. To build TCR beta libraries, CDR3 regions were amplified by Arm-PCR using iRepertoire HTBI primers. TCRdb itself trimmed the public reads at Q25 with fastp, ran MiXCR and retained productive beta chains. Rows with one shared CDR3 protein collapse into an entry with the most common genes and DNA. Counted in this sample were 450,000 to 650,000 distinct CDR3 sequences; approximately 16% of them appeared once. The ten largest clones add up to roughly 25% of the sample.

The sample was also linked to a second study, of T cells in Graves' hyperthyroidism and ophthalmopathy.

The sample was peripheral blood mononuclear cells (PBMCs), taken at new diagnosis, from a patient treated with antithyroid drugs. Source of these receptors: a woman aged 40-60 years with Graves disease. Donor details come from another sample of the same person, matched by shared clones.

This clonotype was observed at least ten times. The chain links TRBV7-2 to TRBJ2-3; tentatively, D is TRBD1 (5 bases). CDR3 length: 15 residues. Germline values: CDR1 SGHTA, CDR2 FQGNSA. The germline V and J ends were trimmed by 1 base and 10 bases, with 18 bases remaining between them. CDR3 amino acids: CASSLDVVGQLAQYF. The DNA of the CDR3 is TGTGCCAGCAGCTTAGATGTCGTGGGGCAGTTGGCGCAGTATTTT.

A word on this clonotype: This may be a read error: a much more frequent sequence differs by one nucleotide. This chain joins TRBV28 and TRBJ1-1; no definite D call. V was trimmed by 6 bases and J by 3 bases, leaving 14 bases between them. Germline V gives CDR1 MDHEN, CDR2 SYDVKM. The length of the CDR3 is 14 residues. CDR3 amino acids: CASRDYRMDTEAFF. The CDR3 bases are TGTGCCAGCAGGGATTACAGAATGGACACTGAAGCTTTCTTT.

There are many counts of this clonotype. The chain combines TRBV11-2 with TRBJ2-5, with 9 bases aligning to TRBD2. Trimming took 5 bases from V and 5 from J; bases not matched to a gene: 9. This CDR3 has 15 residues. Germline V CDR1 and CDR2: SGHAT, FQNNGV. The CDR3 DNA is TGTGCCAGCAGCGGGCCGGGACTAGCAGGGGAGACCCAGTACTTC. Translated: CASSGPGLAGETQYF.

V and J are TRBV10-1 and TRBJ2-6; possible D gene TRBD2, 5 bases. This CDR3 has 15 residues. The V end lost 7 bases, the J end lost 0 bases, and 10 bases lay between the germline ends. The V gene's germline CDR1 is WNHNN and CDR2 SYGVQD (reference sequence). This chain's CDR3 is CASNWRNSGANVLTF. DNA of the CDR3: TGCGCCAGCAACTGGAGGAACTCTGGGGCCAACGTCCTGACTTTC.

V usage is TRBV6-2 or TRBV6-3 and J usage is TRBJ2-7; D remains ambiguous. The CDR3 has 12 residues. Germline lookup yields CDR1 MNHEY and CDR2 SVGEGT. V gave up 5 bases and J gave up 5 bases, with 10 bases separating them. The CDR3 sequence: CASSTWVNEQYF. DNA for the CDR3: TGTGCCAGCAGTACTTGGGTAAACGAGCAGTACTTC.

This clonotype was seen only a few times. This chain links TRBV15 with TRBJ1-1; maybe TRBD1 (5 bases). The ends were cut back, 0 bases at V and 8 bases at J, with 19 bases in the middle. The CDR3 loop spans 16 amino acids. Germline CDR1 is LNHNV and CDR2 is YYDKDF (reference sequence). CDR3 loop: CATSRDQPGLIAEAFF. For the CDR3, the DNA is TGTGCCACCAGCAGAGACCAACCGGGACTCATAGCAGAAGCTTTCTTT. Full variable domain (missing parts from reference TRBV15 and TRBJ1-1): DAMVIQNPRYQVTQFGKPVTLSCSQTLNHNVMYWYQQKSSQAPKLLFHYYDKDFNNEADTPDNFQSRRPNTSFCFLDIRSPGLGDTAMYLCATSRDQPGLIAEAFFGQGTRLTVV.

This clonotype was counted ten times or more. Here the CDR3 DNA reads TGTGCCACCATGAGTCGGGGAACCCACGAGCAGTACTTC. Protein sequence: CATMSRGTHEQYF. The gene calls are TRBV24-1 and TRBJ2-7, with a possible D match to TRBD2 (5 bases). The CDR3 sequence is 13 residues long. Germline values: CDR1 KGHDR, CDR2 SFDVKD. The V end lost 8 bases, the J end lost 5 bases, and 15 bases lay between the germline ends.

This clonotype was observed many times. The rearrangement links TRBV7-8 to TRBJ1-1; D is uncertain. The V end lost 5 bases, the J end lost 1 base, and 11 bases lay between the germline ends. CDR3 size: 14 residues. The germline V gene has CDR1 SGHVS and CDR2 FQNEAQ. CDR3 in amino acids: CASSRWPTNTEAFF. CDR3 DNA sequence: TGTGCCAGCAGCCGCTGGCCTACGAACACTGAAGCTTTCTTT.

This clonotype was detected only a few times. The V call is TRBV6-2 or TRBV6-3, the J call TRBJ2-6, with D hard to call. The V gene's germline CDR1 is MNHEY and CDR2 SVGEGT. The CDR3 has 14 residues. V gave up 8 bases and J gave up 0 bases, with 8 bases separating them. The CDR3 is CASVRSSGANVLTF. The DNA of the CDR3 is TGTGCCAGCGTTCGGAGCTCTGGGGCCAACGTCCTGACTTTC.

This clonotype was counted many times. The gene calls are TRBV6-2 or TRBV6-3 and TRBJ1-1; D remains unclear. The V end was cut by 0 bases, the J end by 2 bases, with 4 bases between. The CDR3 runs 13 residues. Germline CDR1 is MNHEY and CDR2 is SVGEGT. In DNA form, the CDR3 reads TGTGCCAGCAGTTACTCGGACAACACTGAAGCTTTCTTT. Translated, it gives CASSYSDNTEAFF.

The chain recombines TRBV29-1 with TRBJ2-1; 9 bases are a match to TRBD2. J lost 0 bases, V lost 6 bases, and 3 bases had no gene match. Germline CDR1 SQVTM, CDR2 ANQGSEA. CDR3 length equals 14 residues. For the CDR3, the DNA is TGCAGCGTGCTAGCGGGGAACTCCTACAATGAGCAGTTCTTC. Its protein is CSVLAGNSYNEQFF.

This clonotype has at least ten counts. V is TRBV6-2 or TRBV6-3 and J is TRBJ2-1; D is uncertain. This CDR3 has 11 amino acids. CDR1 and CDR2 (germline): MNHEY, SVGEGT. Trimming took off 0 bases at V and 12 bases at J, with 6 bases between the two ends. The CDR3: CASSYSVWQFF. The CDR3 DNA sequence: TGTGCCAGCAGTTACTCGGTATGGCAGTTCTTC.

Remarks on this clonotype: One end of the junction does not line up with germline, which may come from a read error. The chain is built from TRBV3-1 and TRBJ2-7; D gene ambiguous. In germline, CDR1 is LGHDT, CDR2 YNNKEL (reference sequence). The CDR3 is made up of 16 amino acids. CDR3 in amino acids: CAGSRVEAGTSYEQYF. CDR3 sequence (DNA): TGTGCCGGCAGCCGAGTAGAGGCCGGAACAAGCTACGAGCAGTACTTC.

This clonotype was recorded at least ten times. The chain combines TRBV7-9 with TRBJ1-2; D uncertain. Germline CDR1 and CDR2: SEHNR and FQNEAQ (reference sequence). Trimming removed 4 bases from V and 8 bases from J, with 14 bases in between. This CDR3 is built from 13 residues. CDR3 sequence: CASSSRFGRGYTF. Written as DNA, the CDR3 is TGTGCCAGCAGCTCTAGATTCGGGAGAGGCTACACCTTC.

This clonotype occurred many times. The chain is built from TRBV5-6 and TRBJ2-1; tentative D call: TRBD1 (6 bases). From germline, CDR1 is SGHDT and CDR2 YYEEEE. This CDR3 has 16 amino acids. V was clipped by 4 bases and J by 4 bases, with 18 bases between them. The CDR3 nucleotides are TGTGCCAGCAGCCTAATACAGGGCCCCTTGTACAATGAGCAGTTCTTC. Amino acids: CASSLIQGPLYNEQFF.

Many counts were recorded for this clonotype. This sequence joins TRBV2 and TRBJ1-2; 10 nucleotides match TRBD1. Germline assignment: CDR1 SNHLY and CDR2 FYNNEI. With V trimmed by 6 bases and J by 3 bases, 7 bases remained unmatched. The CDR3 has 15 amino acids. The CDR3: CASSDGTGVHYGYTF. CDR3 DNA sequence: TGTGCCAGCAGCGATGGGACAGGGGTCCACTATGGCTACACCTTC.

The V call is TRBV20-1, the J call TRBJ1-2, with TRBD1 matching over 11 bases. The V gene's germline CDR1 is DFQATT and CDR2 SNEGSKA (reference sequence). This CDR3 has 15 amino acids. The V gene end was trimmed by 2 bases and the J gene end by 6 bases; junction bases not matched to a gene: 8. The CDR3 is CSARTPGQGVDGYTF. In DNA form, the CDR3 reads TGCAGTGCTAGAACTCCGGGACAGGGGGTGGATGGCTACACCTTC.

At least ten counts were recorded for this clonotype. The CDR3 sequence: CASSPNRMENTEAFF. The DNA for the CDR3 is TGTGCCAGCTCACCAAACAGGATGGAGAACACTGAAGCTTTCTTT. V and J are TRBV18 and TRBJ1-1; possible D gene TRBD1, 5 bases. The V and J ends lost 2 bases and 1 base respectively, with 11 bases between them. Per germline, CDR1 KGHSH and CDR2 LQKENI. This CDR3 has 15 amino acids.

The chain employs TRBV7-9 and TRBJ1-1, with D perhaps matching TRBD1 (6 bases). Germline CDR1 is SEHNR and CDR2 is FQNEAQ (reference sequence). The CDR3 runs 14 residues. The V end lost 3 bases, the J end lost 10 bases, and 18 bases lay between the germline ends. DNA of the CDR3: TGTGCCAGCAGCTTGGATCAGGGGTCCCGTGCAGCTTTCTTT. It specifies CASSLDQGSRAAFF.

V and J are TRBV11-2 and TRBJ2-2, with unresolved D. This CDR3 comprises 15 residues. Trimming removed 3 bases at V and 0 bases at J, with 8 bases between. Germline V gene data show CDR1 as SGHAT and CDR2 as FQNNGV. The CDR3 protein is CASSFLQTNTGELFF. The DNA of the CDR3 is TGTGCCAGCAGCTTTTTGCAGACGAACACCGGGGAGCTGTTTTTT.

This clonotype was observed a handful of times. V is TRBV4-1 and J is TRBJ2-7; D is unresolved. V lost 1 base to trimming and J lost 3 bases, with 7 bases between them. Germline CDR1 and CDR2: MGHRA and YSYEKL. The CDR3 sequence is 13 residues long. CDR3 region: CASSQGPDYEQYF. CDR3 sequence (DNA): TGCGCCAGCAGCCAAGGCCCCGACTACGAGCAGTACTTC.

This clonotype was seen at least ten times. V is TRBV28 and J is TRBJ2-3; the D gene is possibly TRBD2 (5 bases). The germline CDR1 and CDR2 sequences are MDHEN and SYDVKM. Trimming shortened V by 10 bases and J by 3 bases, and 17 bases separated the two germline ends. The CDR3 has 14 residues. The CDR3 protein is CATWGDLATDTQYF. As DNA, the CDR3 is TGTGCCACGTGGGGAGATCTAGCAACAGATACGCAGTATTTT. Drawing the rest from reference TRBV28 and TRBJ2-3, the complete variable domain is DVKVTQSSRYLVKRTGEKVFLECVQDMDHENMFWYRQDPGLGLRLIYFSYDVKMKEKGDIPEGYSVSREKKERFSLILESASTNQTSMYLCATWGDLATDTQYFGPGTRLTVL.

The chain employs TRBV7-2 and TRBJ2-5; D unclear. CDR1 is SGHTA and CDR2 is FQGNSA in the germline V gene. CDR3 length: 14 amino acids. The V and J ends lost 3 bases and 2 bases respectively, with 10 bases between them. The DNA for the CDR3 is TGTGCCAGCAGCTTGAGGCAGTTACAAGAGACCCAGTACTTC. Protein product: CASSLRQLQETQYF.

The chain links TRBV4-1 to TRBJ1-5, with D possibly matching TRBD1 (5 bases). The ends were cut back, 3 bases at V and 6 bases at J, with 15 bases in the middle. The CDR3 length is 15 residues. Germline V gene sequence: CDR1 MGHRA, CDR2 YSYEKL. As DNA, the CDR3 is TGCGCCAGCAGCCAGGGGGGTTGGGCAACTCAGCCCCAGCATTTT. Translating gives CASSQGGWATQPQHF.

This clonotype was observed a handful of times. The chain is built from TRBV5-6 and TRBJ2-5; D ambiguous. Per germline, CDR1 SGHDT and CDR2 YYEEEE. The CDR3 consists of 13 residues. Trimming shortened V by 3 bases and J by 5 bases, and 11 bases separated the two germline ends. CDR3 region: CASSSQSPETQYF. The CDR3 region has the DNA TGTGCCAGCAGCTCACAGTCCCCGGAGACCCAGTACTTC.

The V call is TRBV7-9, the J call TRBJ1-5; D remains unclear. In germline, CDR1 is SEHNR, CDR2 FQNEAQ (reference sequence). The CDR3 has 14 amino acids. The V end was cut by 3 bases, the J end by 0 bases, with 6 bases between. In DNA form, the CDR3 reads TGTGCCAGCAGCTTCTCCAATAGCAATCAGCCCCAGCATTTT. Its translation: CASSFSNSNQPQHF.

This clonotype was detected ten times or more. V and J are TRBV5-1 and TRBJ1-2; no definite D call. V lost 0 bases, J lost 4 bases, and 10 bases lay in between. This CDR3 is built from 14 residues. Germline V gene sequence: CDR1 SGHRS, CDR2 YFSETQ. The CDR3 region is CASSLATGGYGYTF. In DNA form, the CDR3 reads TGCGCCAGCAGCTTGGCCACGGGAGGCTATGGCTACACCTTC.

About this clonotype: This is likely an artifact of a read error, given a far larger clone one base away. This chain connects TRBV11-3 to TRBJ1-1; D remains unclear. V dropped 7 bases and J dropped 0 bases, with 18 bases sitting between them. The CDR3 loop spans 16 amino acids. The germline V gene has CDR1 SGHNT and CDR2 YENEEA. The CDR3 DNA sequence: TGTGCCAGCACCCCGCGGTGGGAGCGAATGAACACTGAAGCTTTCTTT. This translates into CASTPRWERMNTEAFF.

This clonotype was observed many times. The chain has TRBV18 and TRBJ1-2; possible D gene TRBD1, 5 bases. V lost 3 bases to trimming and J lost 2 bases, with 10 bases between them. CDR1 KGHSH and CDR2 LQKENI come from the germline V gene. This CDR3 is built from 14 residues. CDR3 in amino acids: CASSPTDNNYGYTF. The CDR3 DNA reads TGTGCCAGCTCACCGACAGATAACAACTATGGCTACACCTTC. Combining the CDR3 with reference TRBV18 and TRBJ1-2 gives the whole variable domain NAGVMQNPRHLVRRRGQEARLRCSPMKGHSHVYWYRQLPEEGLKFMVYLQKENIIDESGMPKERFSAEFPKEGPSILRIQQVVRGDSAAYFCASSPTDNNYGYTFGSGTRLTVV.

The sample holds a few counts of this clonotype. The chain couples TRBV5-4 to TRBJ2-3; TRBD2 agrees at 8 bases. The trim removed 6 bases at V and 3 bases at J, leaving 12 bases unmatched. The CDR3 is made up of 16 amino acids. Germline CDR1 SGHNT, CDR2 YYREEE (reference sequence). This CDR3 is CASTLSVGGGTDTQYF. The CDR3 DNA sequence: TGTGCCAGCACCCTGTCGGTTGGCGGGGGGACAGATACGCAGTATTTT.